Here is one T cell receptor (beta chain) with its context. This sample was taken from a study of blood T cell repertoires in COVID-19. The wider study: PBMCs, B-cell-depleted T cells, or T cells were the source of the cDNA or gDNA that made up the material.

Method: immunoSEQ multiplex PCR; TCRdb's copy keeps in-frame clones and lacks some. The data show more than 200,000 clones, approximately 84% seen once. This CDR3 contains 15 residues. The V gene end was trimmed by 6 bases and the J gene end by 9 bases; junction bases not matched to a gene: 7. The germline CDR1 and CDR2 sequences are KGHSH and LQKENI. The origin of this receptor is a man aged 45-60 years with COVID-19, enrolled during active disease. The sample consisted of peripheral blood. This chain links TRBV18 with TRBJ1-6; 11 nucleotides align to TRBD1. CDR3 DNA sequence: TGTGCCAGCTCCCCAGGACAGGGGGCGAGTTCACCCCTCCACTTT. Its translation: CASSPGQGASSPLHF.